This passage covers 13 T cell receptor beta chains from one sample sequenced in a study of blood T cell repertoires in COVID-19. Clones were read by immunoSEQ multiplex PCR, and TCRdb kept only the in-frame ones, dropping some. The table has just under 60,000 clones, less than 80% seen once. The sequencing sample was made of peripheral blood. Every receptor here comes from a human donor in a cohort sampled during active COVID-19.

This clone was seen a few times. The V and J genes are TRBV30 and TRBJ2-5; D is unclear. The CDR3 is 11 residues long. V shed 3 bases and J shed 1 base, with 3 bases lying between them. The germline V gene encodes CDR1 GTSNPN and CDR2 SVGIG (reference sequence). CDR3 region: CAWSSQETQYF. For the CDR3, the DNA is TGTGCCTGGAGCAGCCAAGAGACCCAGTACTTC.

The sample holds a few counts of this clone. The chain couples TRBV11-1 to TRBJ2-1; D not resolved. This CDR3 spans 15 amino acids. With 0 bases removed from V and 0 bases from J, the gap between germline ends came to 6 bases. Germline CDR1 is SGHAT and CDR2 is FQDESV (reference sequence). CDR3 sequence reads: CASSLAFSSYNEQFF. CDR3 bases: TGTGCCAGCAGCTTAGCCTTTAGCTCCTACAATGAGCAGTTCTTC.

This chain uses TRBV5-1 with TRBJ2-7, with 10 bases lining up with TRBD2. The germline V gene has CDR1 SGHRS and CDR2 YFSETQ. The CDR3 is 15 residues long. The ends lost 2 bases at V and 0 bases at J; junction bases unmatched: 2. The CDR3 sequence is CASSFSGRSSYEQYF. As DNA, the CDR3 is TGCGCCAGCAGCTTTAGCGGGAGGAGCTCCTACGAGCAGTACTTC.

This sequence joins TRBV6-2 or TRBV6-3 and TRBJ2-3; 7 nucleotides align to TRBD2. CDR1 and CDR2 from the germline V gene are MNHEY and SVGEGT. This CDR3 has 17 amino acids. J was trimmed by 2 bases and V by 6 bases; bases with no gene match: 14. The CDR3 sequence: CASSPLGREPYTDTQYF. The DNA of the CDR3 is TGTGCCAGCAGCCCCTTGGGGCGGGAGCCTTACACAGATACGCAGTATTTT.

This clone has only a few counts. CDR3 residues: CSAEGGPNEKLFF. In DNA form, the CDR3 reads TGCAGCGCCGAGGGGGGGCCGAATGAAAAACTGTTTTTT. The chain carries TRBV29-1 and TRBJ1-4, with TRBD1 as a possible D gene (6 bases). The CDR3 is made up of 13 amino acids. Germline lookup yields CDR1 SQVTM and CDR2 ANQGSEA. Trimming took off 7 bases at V and 5 bases at J, with 14 bases between the two ends.

The chain carries TRBV10-1 and TRBJ2-5; the match to TRBD2 covers 8 bases. V trimming: 3 bases; J trimming: 5 bases; junction bases outside the gene matches: 5. The CDR3 has 14 amino acids. The V gene's germline CDR1 is WNHNN and CDR2 SYGVQD (reference sequence). This chain's CDR3 is CASSDTGGGETQYF. The CDR3 nucleotides are TGCGCCAGCAGTGATACGGGAGGGGGGGAGACCCAGTACTTC.

Concerning this clone: Different DNA sequences within this sample yield the same CDR3. The chain uses TRBV5-1 and TRBJ1-6, with a tentative D call TRBD1 (6 bases). The CDR3 totals 14 residues. Germline V gene sequence: CDR1 SGHRS, CDR2 YFSETQ. Trimming cost V 2 bases and J 7 bases, with 10 bases left between them. The CDR3 here is CASSLQGENSPLHF. The CDR3 coding sequence is TGCGCCAGCAGCTTACAGGGTGAGAATTCACCCCTCCACTTT.

The chain links TRBV2 to TRBJ2-7, with D perhaps TRBD1 (6 bases). Deletions cut 5 bases from V and 4 bases from J, with 9 bases between. CDR1 and CDR2 from the germline V gene are SNHLY and FYNNEI. The CDR3 runs 12 residues. As DNA, the CDR3 is TGTGCCAGCAGTCCACAGGGATACGAGCAGTACTTC. Translated, it gives CASSPQGYEQYF.

This clone was seen a single time. The chain is built from TRBV11-3 and TRBJ2-1, with TRBD2 matching over 12 bases. Germline values: CDR1 SGHNT, CDR2 YENEEA. Unmatched junction bases numbered 4, after V lost 0 bases and J lost 10 bases. This CDR3 is 15 amino acids long. Written as DNA, the CDR3 is TGTGCCAGCAGCTTAGATGGACTAGCGGGAAGGGAGCAGTTCTTC. Its protein is CASSLDGLAGREQFF.

The V gene is TRBV2, the J gene TRBJ2-3; D remains unclear. The CDR3 has 11 residues. Trimming stripped 7 bases from V and 2 bases from J, with 4 bases between. Germline V gene sequence: CDR1 SNHLY, CDR2 FYNNEI. In DNA form, the CDR3 reads TGTGCCAGCATAGACACAGATACGCAGTATTTT. Translation gives CASIDTDTQYF.

This clone appeared a single time. The chain combines TRBV7-3 with TRBJ1-6, with no clear D. V dropped 5 bases and J dropped 6 bases, with 11 bases sitting between them. CDR1 SGHTA and CDR2 FQGTGA come from the germline V gene. The CDR3 is made up of 14 amino acids. CDR3 DNA sequence: TGTGCCAGCAGCCAACAGATCTCTAATTCACCCCTCCACTTT. Translating it yields CASSQQISNSPLHF.

The V gene is TRBV19, the J gene TRBJ1-6; D is ambiguous. V was shortened by 0 bases and J by 7 bases, with 10 bases between the two germline ends. Germline values: CDR1 LNHDA, CDR2 SQIVND (reference sequence). The CDR3 is 15 residues long. This CDR3 reads CASSIEAFWNSPLHF. The CDR3 DNA sequence: TGTGCCAGTAGTATAGAGGCATTCTGGAATTCACCCCTCCACTTT.

The chain couples TRBV6-5 to TRBJ2-7; possibly TRBD1 for D (5 bases). V dropped 0 bases and J dropped 3 bases, with 9 bases sitting between them. Germline V gives CDR1 MNHEY, CDR2 SVGAGI. This CDR3 is 14 amino acids long. CDR3 DNA sequence: TGTGCCAGCAGTTACTCAGGGCAGGGCTACGAGCAGTACTTC. Translating gives CASSYSGQGYEQYF.